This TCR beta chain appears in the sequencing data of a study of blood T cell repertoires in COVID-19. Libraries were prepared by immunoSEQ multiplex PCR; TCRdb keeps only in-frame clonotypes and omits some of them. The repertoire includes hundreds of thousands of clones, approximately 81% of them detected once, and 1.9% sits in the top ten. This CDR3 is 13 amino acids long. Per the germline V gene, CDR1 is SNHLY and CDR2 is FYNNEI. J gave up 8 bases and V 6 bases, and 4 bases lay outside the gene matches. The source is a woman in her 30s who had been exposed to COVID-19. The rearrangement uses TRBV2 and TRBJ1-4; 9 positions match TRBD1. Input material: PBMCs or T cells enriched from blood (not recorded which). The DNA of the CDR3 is TGTGCCAGCAGGGGACAGGGTCTCGAAAAACTGTTTTTT. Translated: CASRGQGLEKLFF.